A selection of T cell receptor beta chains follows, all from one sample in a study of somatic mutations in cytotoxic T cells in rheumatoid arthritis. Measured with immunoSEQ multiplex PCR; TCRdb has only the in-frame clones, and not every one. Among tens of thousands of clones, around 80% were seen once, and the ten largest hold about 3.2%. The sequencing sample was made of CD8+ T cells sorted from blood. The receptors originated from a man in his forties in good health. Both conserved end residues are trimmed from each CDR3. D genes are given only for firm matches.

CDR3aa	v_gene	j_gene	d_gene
AWTSPYEQY	TRBV30	TRBJ2-7	.
ASSLDAARNQPQH	TRBV5-1	TRBJ1-5	.
ASSMTAFLTEAF	TRBV19	TRBJ1-1	.
ASSLTGFYGYT	TRBV7-9	TRBJ1-2	.
ASSNRALNGELF	TRBV11-3	TRBJ2-2	.
ASSLEQGPSYGYT	TRBV7-9	TRBJ1-2	TRBD1
ASSPLDSPDTQY	TRBV27	TRBJ2-3	.
ASSHPSAPYEQY	TRBV9	TRBJ2-7	.
ASSSQGRTQY	TRBV7-9	TRBJ2-3	TRBD1
ATSRDRGLAVYEQY	TRBV15	TRBJ2-7	TRBD2
ASSADRSSYNEQF	TRBV2	TRBJ2-1	.
ASSLGNEQY	TRBV27	TRBJ2-7	.
ASGRNTEAF	TRBV11-2	TRBJ1-1	.
ASSYQDRGLYEQY	TRBV6-6	TRBJ2-7	TRBD1
ASSPQAGQELAKNIQY	TRBV7-9	TRBJ2-4	.
ASSVVTPQGPNTGELF	TRBV2	TRBJ2-2	.
ASSQAHPSNGYT	TRBV4-1	TRBJ1-2	.
ASSPTVTMNTEAF	TRBV4-1	TRBJ1-1	.
ASSHNLVSSYEQY	TRBV7-8	TRBJ2-7	.
ASSQVRRGALEQF	TRBV4-1	TRBJ2-1	TRBD2
ASNYGADYGYT	TRBV6-1	TRBJ1-2	.
ASSPGGGYGYT	TRBV10-1	TRBJ1-2	TRBD1
ASSMGLAGEF	TRBV19	TRBJ2-1	TRBD2
ASPGLVGYT	TRBV7-9	TRBJ1-2	.
ASSVGLLNTGELF	TRBV9	TRBJ2-2	.
ASSTGGSSYNEQF	TRBV28	TRBJ2-1	TRBD1
ASSLGGQGRDTQY	TRBV11-2	TRBJ2-3	TRBD1
ASSLAGVTTEAF	TRBV27	TRBJ1-1	.
ATEDRDGGNGYT	TRBV6-5	TRBJ1-2	TRBD1
SVAEPYNEQF	TRBV29-1	TRBJ2-1	.
AWSPYRAGSGANVLT	TRBV30	TRBJ2-6	.
SVEYIWGATMETQY	TRBV29-1	TRBJ2-5	.
ASIQRNTGELF	TRBV21-1	TRBJ2-2	.
ASSLPTAPYGYT	TRBV28	TRBJ1-2	.
ASSLGPQGGETQY	TRBV11-3	TRBJ2-5	.
ASSPGTGNTEAF	TRBV18	TRBJ1-1	TRBD1
SVEAGSSYEQY	TRBV29-1	TRBJ2-7	.
ASSRGGITYEQY	TRBV9	TRBJ2-7	.
ASLDRGNIQY	TRBV6-1	TRBJ2-4	TRBD1